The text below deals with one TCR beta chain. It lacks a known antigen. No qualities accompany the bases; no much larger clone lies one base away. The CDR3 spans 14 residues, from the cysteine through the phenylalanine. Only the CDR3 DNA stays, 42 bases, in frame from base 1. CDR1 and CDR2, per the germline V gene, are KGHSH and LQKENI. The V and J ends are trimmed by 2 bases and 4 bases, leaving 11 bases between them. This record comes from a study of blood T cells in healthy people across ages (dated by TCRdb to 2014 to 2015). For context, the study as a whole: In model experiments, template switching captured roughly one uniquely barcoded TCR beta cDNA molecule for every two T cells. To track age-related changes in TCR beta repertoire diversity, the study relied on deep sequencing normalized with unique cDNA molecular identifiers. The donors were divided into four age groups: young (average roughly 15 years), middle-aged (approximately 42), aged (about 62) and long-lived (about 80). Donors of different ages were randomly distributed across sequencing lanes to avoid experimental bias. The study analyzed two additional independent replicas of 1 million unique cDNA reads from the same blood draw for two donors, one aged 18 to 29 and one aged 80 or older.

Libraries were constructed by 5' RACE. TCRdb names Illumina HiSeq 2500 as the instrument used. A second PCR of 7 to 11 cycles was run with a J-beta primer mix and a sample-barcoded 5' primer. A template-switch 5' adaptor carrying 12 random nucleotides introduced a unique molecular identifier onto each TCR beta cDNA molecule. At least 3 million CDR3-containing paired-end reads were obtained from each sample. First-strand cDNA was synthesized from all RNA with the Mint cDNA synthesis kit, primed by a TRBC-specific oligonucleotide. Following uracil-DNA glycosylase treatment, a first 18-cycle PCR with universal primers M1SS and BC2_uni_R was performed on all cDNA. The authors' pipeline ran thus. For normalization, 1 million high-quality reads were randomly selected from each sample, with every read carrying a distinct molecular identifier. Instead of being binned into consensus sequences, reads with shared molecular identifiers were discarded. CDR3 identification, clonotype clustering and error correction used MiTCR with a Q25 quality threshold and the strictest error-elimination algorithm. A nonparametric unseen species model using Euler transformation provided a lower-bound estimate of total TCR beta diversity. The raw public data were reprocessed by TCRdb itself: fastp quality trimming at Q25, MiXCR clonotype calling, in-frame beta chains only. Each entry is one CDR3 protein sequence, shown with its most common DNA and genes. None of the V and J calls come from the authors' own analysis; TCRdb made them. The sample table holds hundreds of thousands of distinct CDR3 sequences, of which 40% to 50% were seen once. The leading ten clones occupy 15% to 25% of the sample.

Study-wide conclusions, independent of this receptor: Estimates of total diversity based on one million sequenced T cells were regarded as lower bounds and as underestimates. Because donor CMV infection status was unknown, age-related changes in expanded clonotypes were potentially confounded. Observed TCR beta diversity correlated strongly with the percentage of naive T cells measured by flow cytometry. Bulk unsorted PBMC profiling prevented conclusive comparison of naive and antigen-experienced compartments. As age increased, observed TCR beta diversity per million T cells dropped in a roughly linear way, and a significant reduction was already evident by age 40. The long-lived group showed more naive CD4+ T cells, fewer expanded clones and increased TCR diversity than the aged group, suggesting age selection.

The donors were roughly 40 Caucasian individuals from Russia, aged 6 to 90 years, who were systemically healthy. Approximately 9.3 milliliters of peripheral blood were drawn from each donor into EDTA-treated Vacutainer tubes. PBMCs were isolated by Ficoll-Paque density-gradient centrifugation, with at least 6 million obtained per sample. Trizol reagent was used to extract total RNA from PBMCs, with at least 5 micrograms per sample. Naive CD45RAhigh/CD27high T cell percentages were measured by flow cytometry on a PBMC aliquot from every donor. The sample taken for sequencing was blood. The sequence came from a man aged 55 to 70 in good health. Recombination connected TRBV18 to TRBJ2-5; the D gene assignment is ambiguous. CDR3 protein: CASSPRTERETQYF. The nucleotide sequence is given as TGTGCCAGCTCACCAAGGACCGAGAGAGAGACCCAGTACTTC.